This T cell receptor (beta chain) derives from a study of CXCR3-negative and CXCR3-positive naive CD8 T cells. The authors prepared UMI-labeled TRB cDNA libraries by 5' RACE. TCRdb reprocessed the 5' RACE reads and stores each CDR3 protein as one record, lacking DNA. The sample includes approximately 37,000 distinct CDR3 sequences. The clonotype was recovered from a human donor in good health. Some clones in this sample may be carry-over from other donors' samples. The sequencing input was memory CD8+ T cells from blood.

CDR3 amino acids: CASSLGGGDQETQYF. The chain couples TRBV7-3 to TRBJ2-5; checking the TCRdb D call of TRBD1 is not possible without DNA. The CDR3 covers 15 residues. Germline V gives CDR1 SGHTA, CDR2 FQGTGA.